The sequence of this T cell receptor (beta chain) was determined in a study of blood T cells in healthy people across ages. V gave up 5 bases and J gave up 1 base; unmatched junction bases: 10. This CDR3 is 17 amino acids long. CDR1 SGHAT and CDR2 FQNNGV come from the germline V gene. This clonotype occurred a few times. The authors ran a second PCR of 7 to 11 cycles using a sample-barcoded 5' primer and a J-beta primer mix. Each single sample gave us at least 2.5 million CDR3-containing paired-end reads. TCRdb reprocessed the 5' RACE reads with MiXCR, giving one entry per CDR3 protein. The table has 1.5 million to 2 million distinct CDR3 sequences, 28% seen once.

The chain is built from TRBV11-2 and TRBJ2-5, with 10 bases lining up with TRBD2. Specimen: blood. The TCR originated in a woman under 40 in good health. The CDR3 DNA follows: TGTGCCAGCAGCGAGGGATCTAGCGGGAGAATCCAAGAGACCCAGTACTTC. Amino acids: CASSEGSSGRIQETQYF. The full variable domain, its missing parts supplied by reference TRBV11-2 and TRBJ2-5, is EAGVAQSPRYKIIEKRQSVAFWCNPISGHATLYWYQQILGQGPKLLIQFQNNGVVDDSQLPKDRFSAERLKGVDSTLKIQPAKLEDSAVYLCASSEGSSGRIQETQYFGPGTRLLVL.